This T cell receptor (beta chain) was recovered during a study of regulatory T cells in long-lasting Graves disease. Study information: Graves' patients with a new diagnosis had received antithyroid drugs under 3 months.

Many counts were recorded for this clonotype. Time point in this sample: newly diagnosed GD, antithyroid drugs for less than 3 months. There was RNA extracted from PBMCs, and the TCR library was made from it. Germline V gene data show CDR1 as SGHAT and CDR2 as FQDESV (reference sequence). Trimming removed 6 bases at V and 5 bases at J, with 19 bases between. The CDR3 is made up of 15 amino acids. Through Arm-PCR of CDR3 regions and iRepertoire HTBI primers, TCR beta libraries were built. Each CDR3 protein is one row after TCRdb ran MiXCR on the multiplex PCR reads. The sample has 400,000 to 550,000 distinct CDR3 sequences, around 15% seen once; the top ten hold about 25%. The data also belong to a second study, concerning T cells in Graves' hyperthyroidism and ophthalmopathy. This second study says: Most clonotypes expanded in the thyroid (above 0.001) were also present in blood.

The source material was peripheral blood mononuclear cells (PBMCs), sampled at new diagnosis, from a patient treated with antithyroid drugs. The rearrangement links TRBV11-1 to TRBJ2-5; D is unclear. The receptor's source is a young woman with Graves disease. CDR3 residues: CASSTRWAPAETQYF. In DNA form, the CDR3 reads TGTGCCAGCAGTACAAGATGGGCCCCGGCGGAGACCCAGTACTTC.